The TCR beta chain described here comes from a study of shared clonotypes between healthy human individuals (TCRdb year 2020). Regarding the complete study: The cohort comprised a couple of women and three men aged 18 to 49 years. For each donor, CD4 naive and CD4 memory were each run on three plates, CD8 naive on two plates, and CD8 memory on one plate. The study deeply sequenced blood TCR repertoires of several healthy adults to estimate repertoire size and the extent of clonotype sharing between individuals. To increase sequencing depth and limit assay-specific biases, TCR repertoire library preparation and sequencing were carried out by different laboratories using diverse techniques. Leukapheresis yielded between about 0.85 and 9 billion PBMCs per donor. Findings and caveats that apply to the study as a whole: Naive subsets generally had larger estimated clonotype richness than memory subsets did. Because the study included a small number of donors, the genetic and exposure-history diversity represented was limited. Sharing across a few donors was observed for about 5% of naive CD4, less than 4% of naive CD8, about 2.3% of memory CD4, and about 0.4% of memory CD8 clonotypes. Pairwise subsampling led to the expectation that sequencing depth would affect the degree of clonotype sharing among donors. Compared with non-shared clonotypes, the clonotypes found in all four sorted-subset donors had higher generation probabilities. Incomplete sequencing was indicated by rarefaction of sorted-subset datasets, despite the large sequencing depth. Sampling was restricted to blood, and TCR repertoires in tissue are likely to differ from TCR repertoires in blood.

Reading from cysteine to phenylalanine, the CDR3 counts 13 amino acids. Only CDR3 DNA is held: 39 bases, read in frame from base 1. From a lookup of the germline V gene, CDR1 and CDR2 are SGDLS and YYNGEE. V lost 0 bases and J lost 6 bases; the stretch between them is 7 bases long. Using the deep immunoSEQ assay, TCR CDR3 regions were amplified from genomic DNA by multiplex PCR. Extracted genomic DNA from each cell subset was spread evenly across all wells of several immunoSEQ 96-well plates, with each plate serving as a replicate. For sorted subsets, roughly 200 ng of genomic DNA, equivalent to around 29,000 T cell genomes, went into each replicate PCR. Purified libraries were measured with a Qubit 3.0 fluorometer, size-checked on a Bioanalyzer 2100, and measured again with the KAPA Library Quantification kit. Each immunoSEQ 96-well plate was sequenced on its own single-read 150-cycle Illumina NextSeq 550 flow cell. On the authors' methods: The immunoSEQ output contained only junctional sequences without quality scores, so filtering could not match that applied to full-length reads. To assign V/J genes and CDR3, sequences were annotated against IMGT germline references using PyIR, a Python wrapper for IgBLAST v1.9. Reads were removed for weak V/J assignments (E-value above 1e-6), missing CDR3, stop codons, out-of-frame junctions, or ambiguous translated residues. A V3J clonotype was defined by an identical inferred V gene, J gene, and CDR3 amino acid sequence. To compute the percentage overlap between repertoires, the number of shared unique clonotypes was divided by the size of the smaller repertoire. Repertoire richness was assessed with RTK rarefaction, the Chao1 estimator, and Recon v2.1 estimates of unobserved clonotypes. For all TCRbeta clonotypes obtained by the gDNA method from a handful of donors, generation probabilities were computed with OLGA. TCRdb stores this immuneACCESS table with in-frame sequences only. Part of the clones is absent; in the studies checked, under half of the shortfall reflects unresolved V genes, and no reason is known for the rest. For V, J and clone size, that table is used; D and trimming come from the DNA. This sample holds more than 2 million clones; just under 95% were observed only once. The ten largest clones take up about 1.7% of the sample.

For the CD8 naive samples, CD45RO-negative cells were positively selected for CCR7, yielding a CD45RA+CCR7+ population from which TemRA cells were excluded. The donors were healthy, HIV-negative adults who had no recently reported acute infections or vaccinations. Every donor was a Caucasian adult living in Nashville, Tennessee, USA. Blood was obtained by leukapheresis, after which PBMCs were separated by Ficoll-Histopaque density gradient centrifugation and cryopreserved in liquid nitrogen vapor phase. Analytical flow cytometry was used to check the purity and quantity of each magnetically sorted T cell population. Genomic DNA was isolated from every sorted fraction and measured by UV absorbance on a Nanodrop 2000c. Only one count was recorded for this clone. The target of this receptor is not known. No base-level quality is on record; no much larger clone is a single base apart. Other DNA sequences from this sample encode an identical CDR3 as well.

The TCR comes from a man younger than 35 in good health. Some clones in this sample may be carry-over from other donors' samples. The material sequenced was naive CD8+ T cells from PBMCs. The cell subset or site label, read with the paper, signifies: CD45RA+CCR7+. The chain is encoded by TRBV9 joined to TRBJ2-1; the D region possibly corresponds to TRBD2 (6 bases align). The CDR3 reads CASSVGTTNEQFF. The nucleotide sequence is given as TGTGCCAGCAGCGTAGGGACTACCAATGAGCAGTTCTTC.